This TCR beta chain was recovered during a study of spatial heterogeneity in lung cancer. Overall study context: A unique TCR and UMI combination showed up more than ten times in raw reads, on average.

The time point here: blood at routine non-recurrence follow-up after resection. Frozen PBMC, nontumor lung or tumor provided whole RNA, which was sequenced unsorted. Every TCR cDNA molecule carried a tag that served as a unique molecular identifier. TCRdb re-called the 5' RACE reads through MiXCR, storing one row per CDR3 protein. The table has about 120,000 distinct CDR3 sequences, more than 10% seen once. The germline V gene encodes CDR1 KGHDR and CDR2 SFDVKD. Trimming took off 10 bases at V and 1 base at J, with 12 bases between the two ends. CDR3 length equals 14 residues. There are a few counts of this clonotype.

The sample was PBMCs, taken at follow-up. This sequence joins TRBV24-1 and TRBJ2-2; D remains unclear. This clonotype originated in a male donor with early-stage non-small cell lung cancer. CDR3 protein: CATKSTGNTGELFF. CDR3 in DNA: TGTGCCACAAAAAGTACGGGGAACACCGGGGAGCTGTTTTTT.